The source of this T cell receptor (beta chain) is a study of cytomegalovirus exposure and HLA in healthy donors (dated by TCRdb to about 2017). Study-level background: An earlier analysis of several hundred of the donors reported roughly 300 Gb of sequence data and 117 million unique TCR beta sequences obtained from 180 million or so T cells. The number of typed donors differed by locus: roughly 620-640 for A, B, C, DRB1 and DQB1; approximately 520 for DQA1; about 600 for DPA1; and roughly 490 for DPB1. To predict cytomegalovirus infection status, the study brought together high-throughput TCR immunosequencing, statistical association of individual TCRs with disease status, and machine learning. Rather than drawing on any new phenotypic data, the later analysis identified candidate immune exposures from TCR beta sequences and the way those sequences occurred across donors. In addition to the first cohort of 666 subjects, a separate validation cohort of 120 different subjects was used. Roughly 290 gigabases of sequencing data and around 88 million unique TCR sequences made up an early release that covered fewer than 650 HLA-typed donors. Roughly 5 DR-DQ haplotypes were handled as single units for association and clustering, since linkage in the cohort was strong. Among under 450 genotyped donors of the cohort, an average of about 240,000 unique TCR beta nucleotide sequences were sequenced per donor, around 20% of them non-productive. The genetic ancestry cluster associated with self-reported Caucasian donors included approximately 85% of the approximately 430 genotyped donors. Every repertoire in the discovery cohort had been generated on one and the same sequencing platform. Using immunosequencing, the study profiled T cell repertoires from some 670 subjects and related those repertoires to cytomegalovirus serostatus. Class I and class II HLA loci were covered by the typing at four-digit resolution. The study aimed to test whether signatures of past pathogen exposure could be identified by cataloging public T cell receptors. In a later genetic analysis, genome-wide SNP genotypes for about three fifths of the 666 donors were used, and that subset was treated as a discovery cohort. Donor age, sex, ethnicity and CMV serostatus were compiled together with the repertoire data. A later analysis re-analyzed previously published TCR beta repertoires from roughly 630 donors and added high-resolution HLA genotyping to study TCR occurrence patterns. In an earlier analysis of around 540 of the donors, high-throughput TCR beta sequencing was used to judge whether each TCR beta V gene segment behaved as functional or pseudogenic. Broad study findings and their caveats: An earlier analysis of 587 of the donors showed that most TCR beta V segments appeared in productive rearrangements either about 87% or about 30% of the time, which broadly matched IMGT annotations. In a later analysis, several top co-occurrence clusters were reported to appear linked to parvovirus B19, influenza, CMV and Epstein-Barr virus. Because counts were too low, roughly 16 rarely observed V segments, including chromosome 9 orphons, were left out of the earlier analysis of 587 of the donors. In a later genetic analysis, fewer N-insertions in productive TCRs were reported among donors in an Asian-associated ancestry cluster than the roughly 640-donor mean. The study listed 164 TCR beta chains as associated with cytomegalovirus. The only immune exposure information available for the cohort was CMV serostatus. A later analysis found that TCR association rates varied across HLA loci, with DRB1 alleles showing the most associated TCRs and HLA-C alleles the fewest. According to the authors, the approach could potentially be generalized to other disease states and immunological phenotypes. Most TCR sequences were seen in very few donors, while some public TCRs were found in many individuals. This cohort had only TCR beta chains sequenced, and the lack of alpha or paired-chain data limited which features could be detected. Correlated functional status among segregating V segments might reflect linkage disequilibrium, but an unknown experimental factor could not be ruled out. In a later genetic analysis, a missense DCLRE1C variant was associated with V-gene and J-gene trimming of TCR beta chains, and the association was replicated in an independent cohort. The classifier was reported to diagnose cytomegalovirus status with high specificity and sensitivity in both the original cohort and the validation cohort. Specific HLA alleles were associated with more than 15,000 TCR beta sequences at a false discovery rate of 0.05 in a later analysis. Strong co-occurrence of HLA alleles, especially DR and DQ, made assigning TCR associations to individual alleles difficult. Because HLA typing was unavailable for some donors at each locus, only the typed subset was used in association tests. Some IMGT-functional V segments, including TRBV6-2 and TRBV6-3, could not be told apart with the 87-base-pair reads, so those segments were excluded. The sequencing pipeline was judged likely to have produced a cluster of highly shared sequence variants as a technical artifact. The presence/absence analyses assumed that sequencing depth was roughly uniform across donors, and that assumption may not be true. A few of the identified cytomegalovirus-associated TCR beta chains were confirmed in vitro to be specific for cytomegalovirus antigens. A later analysis found that HLA-associated TCR beta chains were more clonally expanded and had lower generation probabilities than equally common non-associated chains. A later analysis found that most CMV-associated TCR beta chains appeared HLA-restricted, with HLA associations seemingly driven largely by CMV exposure. A further reported finding was that TCR beta sequences accurately predicted the HLA-A and HLA-B alleles for most subjects in the first cohort.

The cohort was made up of several hundred healthy bone marrow donors. At the time of sampling, all cohort members were nominally healthy, though unrecorded immune exposures were likely present. The donor was CMV seropositive and belonged to the group of 250 to 300 seropositive cohort members. Every donor gave a peripheral blood sample, and the peripheral blood mononuclear cells from that sample were used for TCR beta sequencing. Genomic DNA was extracted from the blood cell samples with the Qiagen DNeasy Blood Extraction Kit. The CDR3 has 13 amino acids, counting the end cysteine and phenylalanine. Only CDR3 DNA is held: 39 bases, read in frame from base 1. V drops 1 base and J drops 6 bases, leaving 7 bases in between. The germline V gene (reference sequence) sets CDR1 to SGHNT and CDR2 to YYREEE. Library preparation used the immunoSEQ multiplex PCR assay. A mixture of 60 forward primers for TCR Vbeta segments and 13 reverse primers for TCR Jbeta segments was used in the multiplex PCR. The CDR3 region of rearranged TCR beta genes was amplified from genomic DNA with a multiplex PCR assay. Amplified TCR beta libraries were sequenced as 87-base-pair reads on the Illumina HiSeq System. The published analysis was carried out like this. A later analysis counted about 82 million unique TCR beta chains across the roughly 700 repertoires, and roughly 10 million of these chains were shared by at least two donors. A nearest-neighbor algorithm error-corrected the raw reads and collapsed the reads into unique sequences, merging closely related sequences to remove PCR and sequencing errors. CDR3 sequences were aligned to IMGT reference sequences to assign V, D and J gene segments. For a sequence to be retained, at least a six-nucleotide match to both a V gene segment and a J gene segment was required. Rearrangements were called productive when the CDR3 lacked stop codons and stayed in frame with V and J; all others were non-productive. Following IMGT convention, CDR3 was defined as the stretch from the second conserved V-encoded cysteine up to the conserved J-encoded phenylalanine. The earlier analysis of about 560 of the donors excluded any sequence lacking an unambiguous match to a single V gene segment. An earlier analysis of approximately 590 of the donors called V segments functional above 56.7% productive rearrangements and segregating when the between-donor standard deviation exceeded 5%. A statistical classification framework was built for diagnosing cytomegalovirus status from the catalog of TCR beta chain sequences. In a later analysis, V and J genes were assigned by comparing TCR nucleotide sequences against IMGT/GENE-DB human TR gene sequences. A later analysis assigned CDR3 sequences and most-parsimonious VDJ recombination scenarios with the TCRdist pipeline. A later analysis defined each TCR beta chain by its CDR3 amino acid sequence plus V-gene family, and excluded reads lacking a unique V-gene family. A later analysis removed 550 to 700 highly shared, low-generation-probability nucleotide sequences to deal with suspected cross-contamination and a sequencing artifact. For each public chain, a later analysis derived a clonal expansion index from normalized ranks of inferred template counts within each repertoire. In a later analysis, generation probabilities were computed using a VDJ recombination model fitted to out-of-frame rearrangements, and the results were checked against IGoR. A later analysis scored TCR-TCR, TCR-HLA and TCR-CMV co-occurrence with hypergeometric tests, applying a repertoire-size bias correction to TCR pairs. To estimate false discovery rates, a later analysis permuted the HLA or CMV assignments 20 times. In a later analysis, co-occurring TCRs were grouped using DBSCAN, with TCRdist sequence similarity added in when clustering inside HLA-allele-positive subsets. Repertoires with fewer than 30,000 or more than 120,000 public chains were left out of co-occurrence clustering, as were five repertoires with anomalous nucleotide sharing. The immuneACCESS repertoire file appears here via TCRdb, limited to in-frame rearrangements. These files lack a portion of the clones; in checked studies, under half of the deficit traces to unresolved V genes, and the cause of the others is not known. The DNA gave D and trimming, while V, J and clone size come from that table. Counted in this sample were about 160,000 clones; 82% of them appeared once. More than 1.3% of the sample is taken by the ten largest.

Concerning this clone: There is no known antigen for this receptor. No much larger clonotype is one base removed from it; base qualities were not supplied.

This sequence uses TRBV5-4 and TRBJ1-4; the D gene assignment is ambiguous. The sample taken for sequencing was PBMCs. This TCR was sampled from a girl aged 5-17 years in good health and CMV-seropositive. The CDR3 reads CASSLNRDEKLFF. In nucleotide form, the sequence is TGTGCCAGCAGCTTGAACAGAGATGAAAAACTGTTTTTT. When the CDR3 is completed using the reference TRBV5-4 and TRBJ1-4 genes on either side, the full variable domain is ETGVTQSPTHLIKTRGQQVTLRCSSQSGHNTVSWYQQALGQGPQFIFQYYREEENGRGNFPPRFSGLQFPNYSSELNVNALELDDSALYLCASSLNRDEKLFFGSGTQLSVL.